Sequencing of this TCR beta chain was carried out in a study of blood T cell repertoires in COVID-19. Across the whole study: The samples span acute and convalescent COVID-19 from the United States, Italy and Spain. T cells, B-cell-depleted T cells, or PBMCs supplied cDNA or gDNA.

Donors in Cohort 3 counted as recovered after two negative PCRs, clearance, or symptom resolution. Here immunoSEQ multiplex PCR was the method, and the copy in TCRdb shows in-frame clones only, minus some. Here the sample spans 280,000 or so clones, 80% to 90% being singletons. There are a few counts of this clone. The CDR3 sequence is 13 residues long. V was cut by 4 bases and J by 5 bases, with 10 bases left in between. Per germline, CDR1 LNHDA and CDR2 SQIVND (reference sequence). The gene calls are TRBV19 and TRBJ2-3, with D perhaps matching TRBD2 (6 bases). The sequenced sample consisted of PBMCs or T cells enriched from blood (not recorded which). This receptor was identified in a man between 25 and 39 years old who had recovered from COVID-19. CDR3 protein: CASSRDSQDTQYF. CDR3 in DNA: TGTGCCAGTAGTAGGGACTCCCAAGATACGCAGTATTTT.